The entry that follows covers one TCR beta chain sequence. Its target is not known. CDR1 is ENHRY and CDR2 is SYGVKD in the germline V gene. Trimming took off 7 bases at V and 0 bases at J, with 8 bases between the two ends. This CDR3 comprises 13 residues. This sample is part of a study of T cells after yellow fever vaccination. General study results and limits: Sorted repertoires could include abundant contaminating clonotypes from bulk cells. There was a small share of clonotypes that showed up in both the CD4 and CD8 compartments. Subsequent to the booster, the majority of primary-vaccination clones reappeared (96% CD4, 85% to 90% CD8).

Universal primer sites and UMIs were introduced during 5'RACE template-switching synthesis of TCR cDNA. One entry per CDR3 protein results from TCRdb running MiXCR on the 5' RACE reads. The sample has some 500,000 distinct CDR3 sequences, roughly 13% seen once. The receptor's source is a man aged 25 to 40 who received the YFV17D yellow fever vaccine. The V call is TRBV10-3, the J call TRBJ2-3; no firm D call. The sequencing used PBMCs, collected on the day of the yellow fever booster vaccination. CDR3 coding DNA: TGTGCCATCAATGGCGGTAGCACAGATACGCAGTATTTT. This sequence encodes CAINGGSTDTQYF.